The rows below give T cell receptor beta chains drawn from one sample of a study of T-cell memory formation after mild COVID-19. TCRdb re-called the 5' RACE reads through MiXCR, storing one row per CDR3 protein. Of approximately 51,000 distinct CDR3 sequences in the sample, approximately 9% were seen once. Sequencing used PBMCs or a T cell subset sorted from them (not recorded which). The receptors here all came from an adult woman who had mild COVID-19 (a few samples of this study predate the infection). Cell type and time point are not known. CDR3s include the opening cysteine and the closing phenylalanine or tryptophan. The order of the fields is V gene, D gene, J gene, clone size, CDR3 protein, CDR3 DNA. The D gene is left open where the match is weak. Not all rows give a size; the values are once, few, many and, for expanded clones, a class.

v_call: TRBV5-1; d_call: TRBD2; j_call: TRBJ2-2; clone_size: few; cdr3_aa: CASSLGLAGVTGELFF; cdr3_nt: TGCGCCAGCAGCTTGGGATTAGCGGGAGTAACCGGGGAGCTGTTTTTT
v_call: TRBV27; d_call: TRBD1; j_call: TRBJ1-5; clone_size: few; cdr3_aa: CASRDHRGHQPQHF; cdr3_nt: TGTGCCAGCAGGGACCACAGGGGGCATCAGCCCCAGCATTTT
v_call: TRBV9; d_call: TRBD1; j_call: TRBJ2-2; clone_size: .; cdr3_aa: CASNSAPGQGNTGELFF; cdr3_nt: TGTGCCAGCAACTCCGCACCGGGACAGGGAAACACCGGGGAGCTGTTTTTT
v_call: TRBV7-9; d_call: .; j_call: TRBJ2-5; clone_size: once; cdr3_aa: CASSPPGLEVQETQYF; cdr3_nt: TGTGCCAGCAGCCCCCCAGGGTTGGAGGTCCAAGAGACCCAGTACTTC
v_call: TRBV5-1; d_call: .; j_call: TRBJ2-5; clone_size: .; cdr3_aa: CASSPQGPGRETQYF; cdr3_nt: TGCGCCAGCAGCCCCCAAGGACCGGGGAGGGAGACCCAGTACTTC
v_call: TRBV7-8; d_call: .; j_call: TRBJ1-1; clone_size: few; cdr3_aa: CASSLTTQANTEAFF; cdr3_nt: TGTGCCAGCAGCTTAACGACCCAGGCGAACACTGAAGCTTTCTTT
v_call: TRBV12-3/TRBV12-4; d_call: TRBD2; j_call: TRBJ2-3; clone_size: .; cdr3_aa: CASTPGGAGGADTQYF; cdr3_nt: TGTGCCAGCACCCCCGGGGGAGCGGGGGGAGCAGATACGCAGTATTTT
v_call: TRBV20-1; d_call: .; j_call: TRBJ1-3; clone_size: .; cdr3_aa: CSAYTGSSGNTIYF; cdr3_nt: TGCAGTGCTTACACAGGAAGCTCTGGAAACACCATATATTTT
v_call: TRBV7-8; d_call: TRBD1; j_call: TRBJ2-5; clone_size: few; cdr3_aa: CASSDWTGRRETQYF; cdr3_nt: TGTGCCAGCAGCGACTGGACAGGGAGGAGGGAGACCCAGTACTTC
v_call: TRBV6-6; d_call: .; j_call: TRBJ2-5; clone_size: many; cdr3_aa: CASTSKETQYF; cdr3_nt: TGTGCCAGCACTTCAAAAGAGACCCAGTACTTC
v_call: TRBV6-5; d_call: TRBD2; j_call: TRBJ2-1; clone_size: .; cdr3_aa: CASSASLAGVPLGKYNEQFF; cdr3_nt: TGTGCCAGCAGTGCCTCACTAGCGGGAGTCCCCTTAGGGAAGTACAATGAGCAGTTCTTC
v_call: TRBV6-2/TRBV6-3; d_call: .; j_call: TRBJ1-1; clone_size: .; cdr3_aa: CASSTTGFNTEAFF; cdr3_nt: TGTGCCAGCAGTACTACAGGTTTCAACACTGAAGCTTTCTTT
v_call: TRBV20-1; d_call: .; j_call: TRBJ2-5; clone_size: few; cdr3_aa: CSASVQRATQETQYF; cdr3_nt: TGCAGTGCTAGTGTCCAGCGGGCCACCCAAGAGACCCAGTACTTC
v_call: TRBV5-1; d_call: .; j_call: TRBJ2-1; clone_size: few; cdr3_aa: CASSIGQNNEQFF; cdr3_nt: TGCGCCAGCAGCATCGGACAGAACAATGAGCAGTTCTTC
v_call: TRBV7-9; d_call: .; j_call: TRBJ2-2; clone_size: few; cdr3_aa: CASSLGHTGELFF; cdr3_nt: TGTGCCAGCAGCTTAGGACACACCGGGGAGCTGTTTTTT
v_call: TRBV20-1; d_call: .; j_call: TRBJ1-1; clone_size: many; cdr3_aa: CSASGQNTEAFF; cdr3_nt: TGCAGTGCTTCTGGGCAGAACACTGAAGCTTTCTTT
v_call: TRBV19; d_call: .; j_call: TRBJ2-7; clone_size: many; cdr3_aa: CASSIGSAGTYEQYF; cdr3_nt: TGTGCCAGTAGTATAGGTTCGGCGGGAACCTACGAGCAGTACTTC
v_call: TRBV27; d_call: .; j_call: TRBJ2-4; clone_size: few; cdr3_aa: CASSPLGVPRRNIQYF; cdr3_nt: TGTGCCAGCAGCCCTCTGGGAGTTCCACGGCGGAACATTCAGTACTTC
v_call: TRBV23-1; d_call: .; j_call: TRBJ1-5; clone_size: .; cdr3_aa: CASSPVKPQHF; cdr3_nt: TGCGCCAGCAGTCCCGTGAAGCCCCAGCATTTT
v_call: TRBV11-2; d_call: .; j_call: TRBJ1-2; clone_size: .; cdr3_aa: CASTRGPQGGYTF; cdr3_nt: TGTGCCAGCACCAGGGGCCCCCAGGGGGGCTACACCTTC
v_call: TRBV7-2; d_call: TRBD2; j_call: TRBJ2-2; clone_size: few; cdr3_aa: CASSQTSGINGELFF; cdr3_nt: TGTGCCAGCAGCCAGACTAGCGGGATTAACGGGGAGCTGTTTTTT
v_call: TRBV30; d_call: .; j_call: TRBJ1-5; clone_size: .; cdr3_aa: CAWSSWKINQPQHF; cdr3_nt: TGTGCCTGGAGTTCATGGAAAATAAATCAGCCCCAGCATTTT
v_call: TRBV7-3; d_call: .; j_call: TRBJ2-2; clone_size: .; cdr3_aa: CASSLRVTGELFF; cdr3_nt: TGTGCCAGCAGTCTGAGGGTCACCGGGGAGCTGTTTTTT
v_call: TRBV7-2; d_call: .; j_call: TRBJ2-1; clone_size: many; cdr3_aa: CASSPDAHEQFF; cdr3_nt: TGTGCCAGCAGCCCTGACGCGCATGAGCAGTTCTTC
v_call: TRBV18; d_call: .; j_call: TRBJ2-1; clone_size: many; cdr3_aa: CASSPRDTIRREQFF; cdr3_nt: TGTGCCAGCTCACCAAGGGACACTATACGTAGGGAGCAGTTCTTC